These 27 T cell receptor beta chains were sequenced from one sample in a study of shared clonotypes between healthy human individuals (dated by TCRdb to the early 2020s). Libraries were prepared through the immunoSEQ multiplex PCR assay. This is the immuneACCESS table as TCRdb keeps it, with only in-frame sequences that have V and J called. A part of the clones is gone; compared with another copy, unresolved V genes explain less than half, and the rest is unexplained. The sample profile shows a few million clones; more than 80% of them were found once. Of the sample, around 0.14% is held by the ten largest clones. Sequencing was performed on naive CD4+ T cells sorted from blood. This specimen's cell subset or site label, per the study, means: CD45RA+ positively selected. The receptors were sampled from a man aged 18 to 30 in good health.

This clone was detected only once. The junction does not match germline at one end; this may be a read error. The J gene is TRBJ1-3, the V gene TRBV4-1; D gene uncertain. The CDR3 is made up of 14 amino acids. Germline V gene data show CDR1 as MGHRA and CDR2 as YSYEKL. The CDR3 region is CASSQVNSGNAIYF. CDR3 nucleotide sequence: TGCGCCAGCAGCCAGGTTAACTCTGGAAACGCCATATATTTT.

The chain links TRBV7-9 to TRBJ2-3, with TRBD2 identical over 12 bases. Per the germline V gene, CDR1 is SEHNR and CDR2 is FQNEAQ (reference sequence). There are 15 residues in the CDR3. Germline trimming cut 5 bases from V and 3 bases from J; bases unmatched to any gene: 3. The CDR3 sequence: CASSVGTSGTDTQYF. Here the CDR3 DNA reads TGTGCCAGCAGCGTGGGGACTAGCGGGACAGATACGCAGTATTTT.

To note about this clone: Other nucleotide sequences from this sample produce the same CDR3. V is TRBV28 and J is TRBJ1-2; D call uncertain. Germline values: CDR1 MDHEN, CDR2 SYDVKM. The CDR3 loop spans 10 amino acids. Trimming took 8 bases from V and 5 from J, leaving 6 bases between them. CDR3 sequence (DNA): TGTGCCAGCTCCAGGTATGGCTACACCTTC. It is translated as CASSRYGYTF.

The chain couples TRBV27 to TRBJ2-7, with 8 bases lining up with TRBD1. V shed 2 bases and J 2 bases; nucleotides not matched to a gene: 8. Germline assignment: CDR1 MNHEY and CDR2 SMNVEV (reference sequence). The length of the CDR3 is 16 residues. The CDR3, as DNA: TGTGCCAGCAGTTTAGGGACAGGATTTATTCCCTACGAGCAGTACTTC. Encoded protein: CASSLGTGFIPYEQYF.

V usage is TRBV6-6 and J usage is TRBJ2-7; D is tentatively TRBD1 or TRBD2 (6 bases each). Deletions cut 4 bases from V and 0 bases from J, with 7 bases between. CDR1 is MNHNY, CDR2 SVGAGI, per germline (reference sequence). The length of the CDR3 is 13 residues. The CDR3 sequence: CASSSGASYEQYF. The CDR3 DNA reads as TGTGCCAGCAGTTCGGGGGCCTCCTACGAGCAGTACTTC.

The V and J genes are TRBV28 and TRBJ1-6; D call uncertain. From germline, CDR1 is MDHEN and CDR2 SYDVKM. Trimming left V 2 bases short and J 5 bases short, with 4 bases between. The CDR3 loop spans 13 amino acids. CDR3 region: CASSLPDNSPLHF. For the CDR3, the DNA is TGTGCCAGCAGTTTACCAGATAATTCACCCCTCCACTTT. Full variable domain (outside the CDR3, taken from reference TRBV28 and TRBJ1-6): DVKVTQSSRYLVKRTGEKVFLECVQDMDHENMFWYRQDPGLGLRLIYFSYDVKMKEKGDIPEGYSVSREKKERFSLILESASTNQTSMYLCASSLPDNSPLHFGNGTRLTVT.

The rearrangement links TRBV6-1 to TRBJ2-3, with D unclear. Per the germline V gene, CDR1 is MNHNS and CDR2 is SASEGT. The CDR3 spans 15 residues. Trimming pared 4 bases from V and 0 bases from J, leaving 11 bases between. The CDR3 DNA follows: TGTGCCAGCAGTGCCCATGAGCCGAGCACAGATACGCAGTATTTT. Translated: CASSAHEPSTDTQYF.

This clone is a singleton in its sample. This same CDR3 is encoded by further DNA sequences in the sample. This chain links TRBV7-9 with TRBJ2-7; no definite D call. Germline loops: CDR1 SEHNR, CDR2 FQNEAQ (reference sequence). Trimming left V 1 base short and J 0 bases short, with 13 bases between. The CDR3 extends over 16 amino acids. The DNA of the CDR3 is TGTGCCAGCAGCTTAGGGGGTACAGCAAGCTCCTACGAGCAGTACTTC. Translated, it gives CASSLGGTASSYEQYF.

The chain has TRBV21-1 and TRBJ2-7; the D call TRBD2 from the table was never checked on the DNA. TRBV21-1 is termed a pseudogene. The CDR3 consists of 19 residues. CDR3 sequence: CASSKEYNGEPYLSYEQYF. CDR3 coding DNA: TGTGCCAGCAGCAAAGAGTATAACGGGGAGCCCTATTTATCCTACGAGCAGTACTTC.

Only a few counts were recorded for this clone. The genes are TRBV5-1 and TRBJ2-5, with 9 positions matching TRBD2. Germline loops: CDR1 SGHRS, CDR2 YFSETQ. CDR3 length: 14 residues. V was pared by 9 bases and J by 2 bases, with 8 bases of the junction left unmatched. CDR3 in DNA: TGCGCCACCTCGGCGGGGGGGTTACAAGAGACCCAGTACTTC. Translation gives CATSAGGLQETQYF.

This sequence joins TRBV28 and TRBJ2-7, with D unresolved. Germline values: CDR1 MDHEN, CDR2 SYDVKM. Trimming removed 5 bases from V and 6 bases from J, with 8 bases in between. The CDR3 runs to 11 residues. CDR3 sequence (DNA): TGTGCCAGCAGTGCTATGGGCGAGCAGTACTTC. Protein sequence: CASSAMGEQYF.

This CDR3 reads CASSLEGARREQYF. CDR3 nucleotide sequence: TGTGCCAGCAGCTTAGAAGGGGCGCGTCGAGAGCAGTACTTC. V usage is TRBV7-2 and J usage is TRBJ2-7, with a possible D match to TRBD1 (5 bases). The CDR3 has 14 residues. The germline V gene encodes CDR1 SGHTA and CDR2 FQGNSA. V gave up 1 base and J gave up 7 bases, with 14 bases separating them.

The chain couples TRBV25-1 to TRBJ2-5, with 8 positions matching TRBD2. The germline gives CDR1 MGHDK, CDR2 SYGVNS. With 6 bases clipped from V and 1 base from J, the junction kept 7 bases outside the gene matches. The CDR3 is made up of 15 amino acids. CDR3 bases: TGTGCCAGCAGCTCGGGGGGGCTTTTCCAAGAGACCCAGTACTTC. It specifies CASSSGGLFQETQYF. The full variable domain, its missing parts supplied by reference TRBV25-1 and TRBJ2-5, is EADIYQTPRYLVIGTGKKITLECSQTMGHDKMYWYQQDPGMELHLIHYSYGVNSTEKGDLSSESTVSRIRTEHFPLTLESARPSHTSQYLCASSSGGLFQETQYFGPGTRLLVL.

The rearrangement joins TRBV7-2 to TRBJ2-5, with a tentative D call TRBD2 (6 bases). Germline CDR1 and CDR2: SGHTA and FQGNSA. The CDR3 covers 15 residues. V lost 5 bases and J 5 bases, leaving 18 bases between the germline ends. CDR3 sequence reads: CASSPPGPAGETQYF. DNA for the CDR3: TGTGCCAGCAGCCCGCCGGGTCCGGCGGGGGAGACCCAGTACTTC.

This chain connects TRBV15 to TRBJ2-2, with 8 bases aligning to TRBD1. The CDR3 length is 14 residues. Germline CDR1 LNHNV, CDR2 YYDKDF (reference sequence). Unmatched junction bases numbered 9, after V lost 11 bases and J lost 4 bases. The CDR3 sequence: CAAQTGEFTGELFF. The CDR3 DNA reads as TGTGCCGCCCAGACAGGGGAGTTCACCGGGGAGCTGTTTTTT.

Here the CDR3 DNA reads TGTGCCAGCTCACCACAGGGGGGGGATTCACCCCTCCACTTT. It specifies CASSPQGGDSPLHF. The V call is TRBV18, the J call TRBJ1-6, with TRBD1 as a possible D gene (6 bases). The CDR3 contains 14 residues. Trimming stripped 1 base from V and 8 bases from J, with 9 bases between. Germline assignment: CDR1 KGHSH and CDR2 LQKENI.

CDR3 residues: CASSQGAGTFYEQYF. The CDR3 DNA sequence: TGCGCCAGCAGCCAAGGGGCAGGGACGTTCTACGAGCAGTACTTC. The chain has TRBV4-3 and TRBJ2-7, with D perhaps given as TRBD1 or TRBD2 (5 bases each). The germline V and J ends were trimmed by 1 base and 3 bases, with 13 bases remaining between them. Looked up from germline, CDR1 is LGHNA and CDR2 is YSLEER. This CDR3 is built from 15 residues.

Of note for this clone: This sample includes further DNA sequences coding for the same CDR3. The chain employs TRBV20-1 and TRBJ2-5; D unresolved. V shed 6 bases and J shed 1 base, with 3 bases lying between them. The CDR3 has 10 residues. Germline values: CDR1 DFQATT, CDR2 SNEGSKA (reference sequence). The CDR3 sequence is CSAGQETQYF. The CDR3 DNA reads TGCAGTGCAGGCCAAGAGACCCAGTACTTC.

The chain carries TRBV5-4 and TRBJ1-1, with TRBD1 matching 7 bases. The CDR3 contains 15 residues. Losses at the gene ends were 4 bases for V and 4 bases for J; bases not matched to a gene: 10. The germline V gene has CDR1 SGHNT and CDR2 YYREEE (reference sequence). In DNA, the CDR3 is TGTGCCAGCAGCCCGTCGACAGGGCTGGGCACTGAAGCTTTCTTT. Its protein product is CASSPSTGLGTEAFF. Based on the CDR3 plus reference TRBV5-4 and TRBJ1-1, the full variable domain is ETGVTQSPTHLIKTRGQQVTLRCSSQSGHNTVSWYQQALGQGPQFIFQYYREEENGRGNFPPRFSGLQFPNYSSELNVNALELDDSALYLCASSPSTGLGTEAFFGQGTRLTVV.

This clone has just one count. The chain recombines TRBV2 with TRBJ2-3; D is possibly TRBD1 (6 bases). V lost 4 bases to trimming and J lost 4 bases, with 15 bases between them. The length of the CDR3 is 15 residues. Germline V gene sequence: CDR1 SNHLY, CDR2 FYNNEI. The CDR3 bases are TGTGCCAGCAGTGCCAGGGGCAGCGAGGCAGATACGCAGTATTTT. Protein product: CASSARGSEADTQYF.

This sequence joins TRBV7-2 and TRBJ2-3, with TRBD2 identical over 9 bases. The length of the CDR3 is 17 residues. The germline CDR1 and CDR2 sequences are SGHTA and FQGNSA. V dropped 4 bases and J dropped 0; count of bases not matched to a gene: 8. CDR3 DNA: TGTGCCAGCAGCTCCATCCCTAGCGGGATTAGCACAGATACGCAGTATTTT. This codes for CASSSIPSGISTDTQYF.

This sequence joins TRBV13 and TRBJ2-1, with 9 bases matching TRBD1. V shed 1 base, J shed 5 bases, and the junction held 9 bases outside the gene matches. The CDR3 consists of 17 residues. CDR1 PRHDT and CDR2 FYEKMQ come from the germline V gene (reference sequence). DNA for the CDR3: TGTGCCAGCAGCTTAGAAATGGGACAGGGTATCAACAATGAGCAGTTCTTC. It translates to CASSLEMGQGINNEQFF.

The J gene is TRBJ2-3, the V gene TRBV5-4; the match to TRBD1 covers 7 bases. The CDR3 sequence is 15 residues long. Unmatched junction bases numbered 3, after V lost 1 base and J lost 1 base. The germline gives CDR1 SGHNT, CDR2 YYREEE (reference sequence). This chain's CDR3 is CASSLTQGGTDTQYF. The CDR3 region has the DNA TGTGCCAGCAGCTTGACCCAGGGGGGCACAGATACGCAGTATTTT.

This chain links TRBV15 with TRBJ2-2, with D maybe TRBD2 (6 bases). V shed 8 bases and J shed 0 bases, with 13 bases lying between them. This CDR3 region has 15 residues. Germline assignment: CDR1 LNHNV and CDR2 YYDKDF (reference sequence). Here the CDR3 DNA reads TGTGCCACCGCGGGGTCCGGGTCGAACACCGGGGAGCTGTTTTTT. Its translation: CATAGSGSNTGELFF.

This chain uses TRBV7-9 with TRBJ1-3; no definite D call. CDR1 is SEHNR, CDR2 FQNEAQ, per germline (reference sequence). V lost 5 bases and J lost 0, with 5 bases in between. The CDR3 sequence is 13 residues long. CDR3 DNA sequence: TGTGCCAGCAGCCCTTACTCTGGAAACACCATATATTTT. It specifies CASSPYSGNTIYF. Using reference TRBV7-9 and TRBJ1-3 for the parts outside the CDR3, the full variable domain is DTGVSQNPRHKITKRGQNVTFRCDPISEHNRLYWYRQTLGQGPEFLTYFQNEAQLEKSRLLSDRFSAERPKGSFSTLEIQRTEQGDSAMYLCASSPYSGNTIYFGEGSWLTVV.

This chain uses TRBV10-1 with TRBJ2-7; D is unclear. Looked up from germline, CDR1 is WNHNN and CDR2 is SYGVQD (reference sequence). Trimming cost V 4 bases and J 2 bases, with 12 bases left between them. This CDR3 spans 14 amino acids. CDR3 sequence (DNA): TGCGCCAGCAGTGCCCAATATACCCCCTACGAGCAGTACTTC. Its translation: CASSAQYTPYEQYF.

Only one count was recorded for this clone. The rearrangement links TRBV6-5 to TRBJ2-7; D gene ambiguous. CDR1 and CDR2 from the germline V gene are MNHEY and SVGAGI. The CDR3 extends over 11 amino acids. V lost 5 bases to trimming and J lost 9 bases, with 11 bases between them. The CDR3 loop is CASSAQGLQYF. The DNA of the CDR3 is TGTGCCAGCAGTGCTCAAGGATTGCAGTACTTC.